The next 24 T cell receptor beta chains were all read from a single sample in a study of T cell responses to AZD1222 COVID-19 vaccine. Produced via immunoSEQ multiplex PCR; TCRdb's table is partial and in-frame only. The sample consists of roughly 180,000 clones, about nine tenths of them appearing once. Sequenced material: peripheral blood, taken 28 days after the second AZD1222 dose. Receptors were obtained from an adult who received the AZD1222 COVID-19 vaccine.

A note on this clone: Other DNA sequences from this sample encode an identical CDR3 as well. V is TRBV18 and J is TRBJ2-7; a weak D match, TRBD1 (5 bases). In germline, CDR1 is KGHSH, CDR2 LQKENI. V dropped 3 bases and J dropped 1 base, with 10 bases sitting between them. The CDR3 runs to 14 residues. In DNA, the CDR3 is TGTGCCAGCTCACCGGGGCGCAGATCCTACGAGCAGTACTTC. This gives the protein CASSPGRRSYEQYF.

This clone was recorded only once. The V gene is TRBV2, the J gene TRBJ2-5; D ambiguous. The V and J ends lost 4 bases and 5 bases respectively, with 5 bases between them. This CDR3 is built from 11 residues. Germline CDR1 SNHLY, CDR2 FYNNEI. The CDR3 region has the DNA TGTGCCAGCAGTGTGGCGGAGACCCAGTACTTC. It encodes CASSVAETQYF.

This rearrangement joins TRBV28 to TRBJ1-5; D is possibly TRBD1 (6 bases). There are 15 residues in the CDR3. Germline-derived CDR1 and CDR2 are MDHEN and SYDVKM. Trimming pared 6 bases from V and 3 bases from J, leaving 15 bases between. In DNA, the CDR3 is TGTGCCAGCAGCCCCCGACAGGTCTCCAATCAGCCCCAGCATTTT. This encodes CASSPRQVSNQPQHF.

V usage is TRBV27 and J usage is TRBJ1-5; D is unresolved. CDR1 is MNHEY and CDR2 is SMNVEV in the germline V gene (reference sequence). The CDR3 has 16 residues. The ends were cut back, 2 bases at V and 1 base at J, with 12 bases in the middle. CDR3 loop: CASSLLPRGSNQPQHF. DNA for the CDR3: TGTGCCAGCAGTTTACTCCCCAGAGGGAGCAATCAGCCCCAGCATTTT.

The V and J genes are TRBV21-1 and TRBJ1-1; no check of the table's D call, TRBD1, against the DNA was made. TRBV21-1 corresponds to a pseudogene. The CDR3 totals 14 residues. The CDR3 sequence is CASSKEDKNTEAFF. DNA of the CDR3: TGTGCCAGCAGCAAAGAAGACAAGAACACTGAAGCTTTCTTT.

The chain combines TRBV6-2 or TRBV6-3 with TRBJ2-2; D possibly corresponds to TRBD2 (6 bases). Germline CDR1 is MNHEY and CDR2 is SVGEGT. The CDR3 has 16 residues. V lost 1 base and J 1 base, leaving 10 bases between the germline ends. The CDR3 DNA sequence: TGTGCCAGCAGTTACTATTATAGCGGGAACACCGGGGAGCTGTTTTTT. This sequence encodes CASSYYYSGNTGELFF.

The chain has TRBV19 and TRBJ2-2; no definite D call. Trimming pared 6 bases from V and 4 bases from J, leaving 15 bases between. Germline CDR1 LNHDA, CDR2 SQIVND (reference sequence). This CDR3 is 15 amino acids long. The CDR3 loop reads CASRGSALGTGELFF. The CDR3 DNA reads as TGTGCCAGTAGGGGTTCAGCGCTCGGCACCGGGGAGCTGTTTTTT.

This clone was seen a few times. The chain uses TRBV24-1 and TRBJ2-2; 8 bases are a match to TRBD2. The CDR3 has 14 residues. Germline CDR1 reads KGHDR; CDR2 reads SFDVKD. Germline trimming cut 8 bases from V and 6 bases from J; bases unmatched to any gene: 7. CDR3 nucleotide sequence: TGTGCCACCACCCACAGCGGGAGACCCGGGGAGCTGTTTTTT. Amino acid sequence: CATTHSGRPGELFF.

The chain couples TRBV2 to TRBJ2-5; a weak D match, TRBD2 (6 bases). V lost 8 bases and J 5 bases, leaving 15 bases between the germline ends. The CDR3 is 13 amino acids. Germline loops: CDR1 SNHLY, CDR2 FYNNEI. The CDR3 DNA follows: TGTGCCAGCGGGACTTGGGACCGGGAGACCCAGTACTTC. Encoded protein: CASGTWDRETQYF. The full variable domain, with the rest looked up from reference TRBV2 and TRBJ2-5, is EPEVTQTPSHQVTQMGQEVILRCVPISNHLYFYWYRQILGQKVEFLVSFYNNEISEKSEIFDDQFSVERPDGSNFTLKIRSTKLEDSAMYFCASGTWDRETQYFGPGTRLLVL.

The chain uses TRBV5-8 and TRBJ2-3; D remains ambiguous. Germline V gives CDR1 SGHTS, CDR2 YDEGEE. The CDR3 has 16 amino acids. Trimming removed 4 bases from V and 2 bases from J, with 17 bases in between. DNA for the CDR3: TGTGCCAGCAGCCTCTCAGGACGGACCAACACAGATACGCAGTATTTT. Translation gives CASSLSGRTNTDTQYF.

The gene calls are TRBV7-2 and TRBJ2-3, with TRBD1 matching over 9 bases. Germline assignment: CDR1 SGHTA and CDR2 FQGNSA. The CDR3 consists of 15 residues. V lost 4 bases to trimming and J lost 4 bases; unmatched junction nucleotides: 6. The CDR3 DNA is TGTGCCAGCAGCTCTCACAGGGGGCTTGCAGATACGCAGTATTTT. This translates into CASSSHRGLADTQYF.

The chain combines TRBV27 with TRBJ2-7; D unclear. Germline CDR1 reads MNHEY; CDR2 reads SMNVEV (reference sequence). This CDR3 comprises 14 residues. The germline V and J ends were trimmed by 6 bases and 2 bases, with 14 bases remaining between them. The CDR3, as DNA: TGTGCCAGCAGGGCAGGAGTCAACCCCTACGAGCAGTACTTC. Its protein product is CASRAGVNPYEQYF.

This chain links TRBV28 with TRBJ1-5; D is possibly TRBD1 (5 bases). Trimming took 5 bases from V and 0 from J, leaving 11 bases between them. The length of the CDR3 is 15 residues. In germline, CDR1 is MDHEN, CDR2 SYDVKM. CDR3 nucleotide sequence: TGTGCCAGCAGTCTACAGGACTATAGCAATCAGCCCCAGCATTTT. It translates to CASSLQDYSNQPQHF.

The gene calls are TRBV28 and TRBJ1-2; TRBD1 is a possible D gene (6 bases). Germline V gene data show CDR1 as MDHEN and CDR2 as SYDVKM. Trimming shortened V by 7 bases and J by 4 bases, and 13 bases separated the two germline ends. The CDR3 has 13 amino acids. The CDR3 nucleotides are TGTGCCAGCAAGAAGGGGGGCCCCTATGGCTACACCTTC. The encoded protein is CASKKGGPYGYTF.

V is TRBV29-1 and J is TRBJ2-2, with no clear D. Trimming stripped 6 bases from V and 1 base from J, with 12 bases between. CDR3 length: 14 residues. Germline V gene sequence: CDR1 SQVTM, CDR2 ANQGSEA. The CDR3, as DNA: TGCAGCGTAGCCGGCTCGTTGAACACCGGGGAGCTGTTTTTT. As protein: CSVAGSLNTGELFF.

V is TRBV9 and J is TRBJ2-3, with 11 bases lining up with TRBD2. The V and J ends lost 0 bases and 2 bases, in that order; junction bases with no gene match: 2. Germline V gene lookup returns CDR1 SGDLS and CDR2 YYNGEE. CDR3 size: 16 residues. The CDR3 DNA sequence: TGTGCCAGCAGCGTAGGACTAGCGGGACTCACAGATACGCAGTATTTT. As protein: CASSVGLAGLTDTQYF. Variable domain in full (rest from reference TRBV9 and TRBJ2-3): DSGVTQTPKHLITATGQRVTLRCSPRSGDLSVYWYQQSLDQGLQFLIQYYNGEERAKGNILERFSAQQFPDLHSELNLSSLELGDSALYFCASSVGLAGLTDTQYFGPGTRLTVL.

This chain links TRBV9 with TRBJ1-2; no reliable D call. The CDR3 is made up of 14 amino acids. Trimming took 2 bases from V and 7 from J, leaving 15 bases between them. CDR1 SGDLS and CDR2 YYNGEE come from the germline V gene. The CDR3 coding sequence is TGTGCCAGCAGCGTGGATAGCCCACGTGGTGGCTACACCTTC. Translated, it gives CASSVDSPRGGYTF.

This clone showed up just once. The chain combines TRBV28 with TRBJ2-7, with D perhaps being TRBD1 or TRBD2 (6 bases each). The CDR3 is made up of 15 amino acids. The ends were cut back, 6 bases at V and 2 bases at J, with 17 bases in the middle. Looked up from germline, CDR1 is MDHEN and CDR2 is SYDVKM. CDR3 sequence reads: CASRAQGGRTYEQYF. The CDR3 DNA sequence: TGTGCCAGCAGGGCACAGGGAGGCAGGACCTACGAGCAGTACTTC.

The chain uses TRBV2 and TRBJ1-5; D is perhaps TRBD1 (5 bases). Germline CDR1 reads SNHLY; CDR2 reads FYNNEI. V was clipped by 10 bases and J by 0 bases, with 22 bases between them. This CDR3 region has 17 residues. CDR3 sequence reads: CAIPGRSASNSNQPQHF. The CDR3 nucleotides read TGTGCCATCCCGGGACGTTCCGCCTCTAATAGCAATCAGCCCCAGCATTTT.

This clone was observed once. This chain joins TRBV30 and TRBJ1-6; D not certain. Germline CDR1 reads GTSNPN; CDR2 reads SVGIG (reference sequence). The V end was cut by 5 bases, the J end by 5 bases, with 4 bases between. This CDR3 spans 11 amino acids. CDR3 coding DNA: TGTGCCTGGTCAGATAATTCACCCCTCCACTTT. This gives the protein CAWSDNSPLHF. The variable domain in full, with the rest retrieved from reference TRBV30 and TRBJ1-6, is SQTIHQWPATLVQPVGSPLSLECTVEGTSNPNLYWYRQAAGRGLQLLFYSVGIGQISSEVPQNLSASRPQDRQFILSSKKLLLSDSGFYLCAWSDNSPLHFGNGTRLTVT.

V and J are TRBV19 and TRBJ2-1; possible D gene TRBD2, 6 bases. Germline V gene sequence: CDR1 LNHDA, CDR2 SQIVND (reference sequence). This CDR3 region has 15 residues. Trimming pared 3 bases from V and 3 bases from J, leaving 12 bases between. The CDR3 spells CASSISGSYYNEQFF. The DNA for the CDR3 is TGTGCCAGTAGTATTAGCGGATCATACTACAATGAGCAGTTCTTC.

The rearrangement links TRBV9 to TRBJ1-4; D ambiguous. Trimming left V 1 base short and J 2 bases short, with 6 bases between. The germline CDR1 and CDR2 sequences are SGDLS and YYNGEE. The CDR3 extends over 14 amino acids. The CDR3: CASSVPGTNEKLFF. CDR3 nucleotide sequence: TGTGCCAGCAGCGTACCGGGTACTAATGAAAAACTGTTTTTT.

The chain uses TRBV12-5 and TRBJ2-7; weak D call: TRBD2 (6 bases). Germline lookup yields CDR1 LGHNT and CDR2 FRNRAP. Trimming removed 4 bases at V and 0 bases at J, with 10 bases between. This CDR3 contains 14 residues. CDR3 sequence: CASGSRGDSYEQYF. Here the CDR3 DNA reads TGTGCTAGTGGTTCCCGCGGGGACTCCTACGAGCAGTACTTC.

The chain employs TRBV7-2 and TRBJ2-1; D might be TRBD2 (6 bases). V was trimmed by 1 base and J by 8 bases, leaving 15 bases between them. This CDR3 has 15 residues. The V gene's germline CDR1 is SGHTA and CDR2 FQGNSA. CDR3 sequence (DNA): TGTGCCAGCAGCTTAGTCTACGGGTCGGGGGATGAGCAGTTCTTC. Translation: CASSLVYGSGDEQFF.